Described below is a single T cell receptor beta chain sequence and its context. This specimen includes other DNA sequences encoding the same CDR3. In the original processing: Amplification with reference gene primers provided the estimates of nucleated cell counts. The data were produced by immunoSEQ multiplex PCR, yet TCRdb's version contains in-frame clones alone and is incomplete. The V and J calls and clone size were taken over from that table, and D and trimming were inferred from the DNA. The sample consists of fewer than 200,000 clones, around 86% of them appearing once. This sample is drawn from a study of blood T cell repertoires in COVID-19. Overall study: Both acute and convalescent COVID-19 samples were obtained from the United States, Italy and Spain. Sample material is recorded as cDNA or gDNA derived from T cells, B-cell-depleted T cells, or PBMCs.

The TCR comes from a man aged 50 or older with active or convalescent COVID-19. The sequenced sample consisted of peripheral blood.

For the CDR3, the DNA is TGTGCCAGCAGCTCACAGGAAACCCTCTACGGCTACACCTTC. This translates into CASSSQETLYGYTF. The chain recombines TRBV28 with TRBJ1-2, with D perhaps TRBD1 (5 bases). The CDR3 loop spans 14 amino acids. With 6 bases removed from V and 8 bases from J, the gap between germline ends came to 19 bases. CDR1 and CDR2 (germline): MDHEN, SYDVKM.